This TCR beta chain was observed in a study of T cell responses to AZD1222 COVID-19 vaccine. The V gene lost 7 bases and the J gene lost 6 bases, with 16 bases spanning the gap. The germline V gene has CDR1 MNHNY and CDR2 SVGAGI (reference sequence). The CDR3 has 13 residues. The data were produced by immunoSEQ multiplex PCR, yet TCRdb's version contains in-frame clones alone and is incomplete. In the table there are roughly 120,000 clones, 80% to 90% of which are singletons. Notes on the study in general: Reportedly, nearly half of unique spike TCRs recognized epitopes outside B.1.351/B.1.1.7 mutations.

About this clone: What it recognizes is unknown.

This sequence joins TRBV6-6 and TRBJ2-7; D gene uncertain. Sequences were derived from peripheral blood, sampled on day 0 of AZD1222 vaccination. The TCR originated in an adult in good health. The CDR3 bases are TGTGCCAGCACCGAGAATAATCGTTTCGAGCAGTACTTC. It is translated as CASTENNRFEQYF.